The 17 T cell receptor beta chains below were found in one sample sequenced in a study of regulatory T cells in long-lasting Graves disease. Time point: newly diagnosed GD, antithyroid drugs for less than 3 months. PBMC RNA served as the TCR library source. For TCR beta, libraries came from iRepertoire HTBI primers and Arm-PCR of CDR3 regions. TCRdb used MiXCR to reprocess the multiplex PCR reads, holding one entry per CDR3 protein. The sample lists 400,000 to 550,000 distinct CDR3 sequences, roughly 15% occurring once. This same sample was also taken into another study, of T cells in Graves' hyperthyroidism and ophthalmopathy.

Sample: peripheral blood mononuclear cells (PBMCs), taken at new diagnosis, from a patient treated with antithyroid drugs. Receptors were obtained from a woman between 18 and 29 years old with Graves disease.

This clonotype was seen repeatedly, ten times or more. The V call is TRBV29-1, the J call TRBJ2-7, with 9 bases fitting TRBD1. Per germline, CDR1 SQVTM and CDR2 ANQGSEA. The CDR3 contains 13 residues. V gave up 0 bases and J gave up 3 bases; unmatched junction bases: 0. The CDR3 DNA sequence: TGCAGCGTTGAAGAGACAGGGGGCTACGAGCAGTACTTC. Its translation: CSVEETGGYEQYF.

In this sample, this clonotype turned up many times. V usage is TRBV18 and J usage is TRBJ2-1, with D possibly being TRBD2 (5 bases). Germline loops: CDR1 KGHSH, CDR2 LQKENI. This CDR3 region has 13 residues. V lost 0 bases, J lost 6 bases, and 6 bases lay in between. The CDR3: CASSPPGLNEQFF. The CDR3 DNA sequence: TGTGCCAGCTCACCACCCGGACTCAATGAGCAGTTCTTC.

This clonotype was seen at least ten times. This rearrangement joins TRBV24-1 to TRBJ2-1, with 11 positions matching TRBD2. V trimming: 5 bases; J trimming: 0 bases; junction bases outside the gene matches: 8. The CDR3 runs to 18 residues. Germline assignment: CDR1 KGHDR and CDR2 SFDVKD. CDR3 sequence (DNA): TGTGCCACCAGTGGCCAGACTAGCGGGATAGACTCCTACAATGAGCAGTTCTTC. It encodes CATSGQTSGIDSYNEQFF.

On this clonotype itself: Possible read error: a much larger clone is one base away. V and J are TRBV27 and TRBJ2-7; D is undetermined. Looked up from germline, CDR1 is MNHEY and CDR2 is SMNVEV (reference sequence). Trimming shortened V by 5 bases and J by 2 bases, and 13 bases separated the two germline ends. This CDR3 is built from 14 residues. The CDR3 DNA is TGTGCCAGCAGTACGACCACGCCCCCCTACGAGCAGTACTTC. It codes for CASSTTTPPYEQYF.

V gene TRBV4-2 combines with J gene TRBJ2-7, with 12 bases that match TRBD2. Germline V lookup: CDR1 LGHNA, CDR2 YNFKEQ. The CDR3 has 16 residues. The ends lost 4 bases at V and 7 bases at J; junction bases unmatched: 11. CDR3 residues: CASSLALAGGHMEQYF. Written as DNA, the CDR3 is TGTGCCAGCAGCCTAGCCCTAGCGGGAGGGCACATGGAGCAGTACTTC.

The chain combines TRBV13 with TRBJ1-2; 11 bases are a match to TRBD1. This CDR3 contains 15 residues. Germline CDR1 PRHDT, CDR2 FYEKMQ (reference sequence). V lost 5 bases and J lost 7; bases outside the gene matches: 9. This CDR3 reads CASSSWTGGSFGYTF. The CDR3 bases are TGTGCCAGCAGCAGTTGGACAGGGGGCTCGTTTGGCTACACCTTC.

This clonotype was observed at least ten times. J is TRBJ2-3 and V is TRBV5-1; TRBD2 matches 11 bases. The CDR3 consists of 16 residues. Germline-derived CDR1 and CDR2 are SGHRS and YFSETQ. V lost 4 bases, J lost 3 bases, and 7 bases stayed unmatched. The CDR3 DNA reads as TGCGCCAGCAGCCTATGGACTAGCGGGTTAACAGATACGCAGTATTTT. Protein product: CASSLWTSGLTDTQYF.

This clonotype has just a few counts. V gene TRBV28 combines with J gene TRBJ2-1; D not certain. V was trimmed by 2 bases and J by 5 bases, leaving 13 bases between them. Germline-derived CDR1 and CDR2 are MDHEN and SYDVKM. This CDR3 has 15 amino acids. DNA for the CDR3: TGTGCCAGCAGTTTACTAAGCTTCGTTAACAATGAGCAGTTCTTC. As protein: CASSLLSFVNNEQFF.

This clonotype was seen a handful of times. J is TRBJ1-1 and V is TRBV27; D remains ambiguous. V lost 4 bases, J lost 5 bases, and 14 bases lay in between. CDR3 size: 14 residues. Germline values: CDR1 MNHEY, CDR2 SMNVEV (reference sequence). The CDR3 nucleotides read TGTGCCAGCAGTTATACCGGGCCCCCTACTGAAGCTTTCTTT. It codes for CASSYTGPPTEAFF.

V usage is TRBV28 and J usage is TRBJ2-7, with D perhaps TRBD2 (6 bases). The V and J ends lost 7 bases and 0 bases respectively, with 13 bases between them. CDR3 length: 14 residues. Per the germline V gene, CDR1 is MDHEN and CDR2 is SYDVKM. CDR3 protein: CASNPGGISYEQYF. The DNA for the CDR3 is TGTGCCAGCAATCCCGGCGGGATCTCCTACGAGCAGTACTTC.

The CDR3 loop is CASSLGGIGVNEQFF. In DNA form, the CDR3 reads TGTGCCAGCAGCTTAGGGGGGATTGGTGTAAATGAGCAGTTCTTC. The chain links TRBV7-9 to TRBJ2-1; tentatively, D is TRBD1 or TRBD2 (5 bases each). With 1 base removed from V and 7 bases from J, the gap between germline ends came to 14 bases. This CDR3 comprises 15 residues. CDR1 is SEHNR and CDR2 is FQNEAQ in the germline V gene (reference sequence). Based on the CDR3 plus reference TRBV7-9 and TRBJ2-1, the full variable domain is DTGVSQNPRHKITKRGQNVTFRCDPISEHNRLYWYRQTLGQGPEFLTYFQNEAQLEKSRLLSDRFSAERPKGSFSTLEIQRTEQGDSAMYLCASSLGGIGVNEQFFGPGTRLTVL.

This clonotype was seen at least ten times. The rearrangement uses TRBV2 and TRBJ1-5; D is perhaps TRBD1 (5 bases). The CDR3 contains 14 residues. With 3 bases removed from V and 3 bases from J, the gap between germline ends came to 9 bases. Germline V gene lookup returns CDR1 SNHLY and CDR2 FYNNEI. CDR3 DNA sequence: TGTGCCAGCAGTGATACAGGCCCCAATCAGCCCCAGCATTTT. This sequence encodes CASSDTGPNQPQHF.

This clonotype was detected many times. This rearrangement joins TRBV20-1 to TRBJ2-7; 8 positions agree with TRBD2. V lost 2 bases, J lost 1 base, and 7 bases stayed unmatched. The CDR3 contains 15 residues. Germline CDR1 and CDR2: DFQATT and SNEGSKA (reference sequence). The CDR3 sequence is CSARKLLAVSYEQYF. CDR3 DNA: TGCAGTGCTAGAAAGTTACTAGCGGTATCCTACGAGCAGTACTTC.

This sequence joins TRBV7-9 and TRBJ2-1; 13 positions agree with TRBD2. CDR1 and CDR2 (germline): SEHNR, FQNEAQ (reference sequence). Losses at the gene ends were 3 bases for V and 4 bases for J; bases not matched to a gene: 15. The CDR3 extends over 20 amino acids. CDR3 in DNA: TGTGCCAGCAGCTTCCCCGCCGGACTAGCGGGAGCGATTGGTTACAATGAGCAGTTCTTC. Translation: CASSFPAGLAGAIGYNEQFF.

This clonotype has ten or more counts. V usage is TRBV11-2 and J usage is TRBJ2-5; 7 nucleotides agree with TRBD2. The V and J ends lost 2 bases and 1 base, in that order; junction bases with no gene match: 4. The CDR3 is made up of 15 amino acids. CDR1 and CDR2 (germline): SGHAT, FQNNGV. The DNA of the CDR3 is TGTGCCAGCAGCTTAACAGCGGGACCCCAAGAGACCCAGTACTTC. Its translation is CASSLTAGPQETQYF. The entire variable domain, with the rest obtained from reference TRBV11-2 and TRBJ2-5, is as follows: EAGVAQSPRYKIIEKRQSVAFWCNPISGHATLYWYQQILGQGPKLLIQFQNNGVVDDSQLPKDRFSAERLKGVDSTLKIQPAKLEDSAVYLCASSLTAGPQETQYFGPGTRLLVL.

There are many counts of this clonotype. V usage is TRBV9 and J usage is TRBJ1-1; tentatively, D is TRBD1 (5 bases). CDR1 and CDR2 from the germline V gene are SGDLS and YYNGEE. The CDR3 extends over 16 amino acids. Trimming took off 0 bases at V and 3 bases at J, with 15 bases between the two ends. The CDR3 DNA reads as TGTGCCAGCAGCGTAGGGGACGGCCGACTGGACACTGAAGCTTTCTTT. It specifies CASSVGDGRLDTEAFF. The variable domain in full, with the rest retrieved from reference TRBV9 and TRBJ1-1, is DSGVTQTPKHLITATGQRVTLRCSPRSGDLSVYWYQQSLDQGLQFLIQYYNGEERAKGNILERFSAQQFPDLHSELNLSSLELGDSALYFCASSVGDGRLDTEAFFGQGTRLTVV.

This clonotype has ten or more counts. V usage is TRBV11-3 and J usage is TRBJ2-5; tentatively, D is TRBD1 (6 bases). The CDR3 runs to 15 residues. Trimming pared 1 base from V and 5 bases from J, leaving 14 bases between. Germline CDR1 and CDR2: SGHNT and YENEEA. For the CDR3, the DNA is TGTGCCAGCAGCTTAGGCAGGGGTTCCCGGGAGACCCAGTACTTC. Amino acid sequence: CASSLGRGSRETQYF.